The T cell receptor beta chain described here comes from a study of human T cells and chemical hapten exposure. Regarding the study as a whole: TCRs above 1 in 1000 frequency did not change with DPC sensitization. Relative to control repertoires, expanded TCRs gave rise to significantly more large CDR3 similarity clusters. Healthy individuals' immune responses may differ from those of donors, who had alopecia.

The sample's time point: patch test 3, about 24 weeks after DPC sensitization. Stated treatment: therapeutic diphenylcyclopropenone sensitization with weekly scalp DPC. TCRdb re-called the RACE reads with MiXCR, one entry per CDR3 protein. This sample has about 160,000 distinct CDR3 sequences, with around a quarter found just once. Turning to this clonotype: As yet, its antigen is unknown.

The TCR sequence derives from a young woman with alopecia areata. Some clones in this sample may be carry-over from other donors' samples. The sequences come from whole blood, collected in connection with sensitization to the hapten diphenylcyclopropenone (DPC).

CDR3 sequence reads: CASSVDGQVRYGYTF. The CDR3 nucleotides are TGTGCCAGCAGCGTAGATGGACAGGTACGCTATGGCTACACCTTC. The chain couples TRBV9 to TRBJ1-2; 7 bases align to TRBD1. Germline CDR1 is SGDLS and CDR2 is YYNGEE. V shed 0 bases, J shed 4 bases, and the junction held 6 bases outside the gene matches. The CDR3 sequence is 15 residues long.